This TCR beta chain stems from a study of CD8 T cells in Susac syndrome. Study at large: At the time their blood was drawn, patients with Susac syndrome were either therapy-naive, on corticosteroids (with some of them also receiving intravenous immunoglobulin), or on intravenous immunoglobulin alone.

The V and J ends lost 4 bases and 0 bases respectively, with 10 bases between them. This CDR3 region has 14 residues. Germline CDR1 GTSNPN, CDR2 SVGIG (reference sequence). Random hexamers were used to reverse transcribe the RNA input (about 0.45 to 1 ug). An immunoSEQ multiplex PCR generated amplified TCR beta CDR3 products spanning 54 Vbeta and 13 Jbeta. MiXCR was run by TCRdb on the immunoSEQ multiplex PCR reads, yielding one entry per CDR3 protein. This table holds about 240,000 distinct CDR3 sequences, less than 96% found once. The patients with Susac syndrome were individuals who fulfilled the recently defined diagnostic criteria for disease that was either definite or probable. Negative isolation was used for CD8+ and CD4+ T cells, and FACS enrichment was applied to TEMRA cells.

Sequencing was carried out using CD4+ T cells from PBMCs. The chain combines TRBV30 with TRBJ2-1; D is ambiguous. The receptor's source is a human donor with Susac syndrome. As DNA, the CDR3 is TGTGCCTGGAATGCATGGAGCTCCTACAATGAGCAGTTCTTC. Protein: CAWNAWSSYNEQFF.